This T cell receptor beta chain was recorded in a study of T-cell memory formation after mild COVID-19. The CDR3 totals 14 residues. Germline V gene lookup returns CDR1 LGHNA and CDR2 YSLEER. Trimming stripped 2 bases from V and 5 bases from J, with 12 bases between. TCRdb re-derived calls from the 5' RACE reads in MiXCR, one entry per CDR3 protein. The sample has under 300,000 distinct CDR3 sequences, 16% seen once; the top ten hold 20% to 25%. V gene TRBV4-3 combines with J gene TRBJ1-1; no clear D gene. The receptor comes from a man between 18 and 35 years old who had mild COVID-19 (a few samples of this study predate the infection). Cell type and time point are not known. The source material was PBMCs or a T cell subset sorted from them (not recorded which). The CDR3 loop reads CASSQSTVATEAFF. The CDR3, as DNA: TGCGCCAGCAGCCAATCCACGGTAGCGACTGAAGCTTTCTTT.